The sequence of this T cell receptor beta chain was determined in a study of shared clonotypes between healthy human individuals. Study-level findings and limits: What rarefaction showed was incomplete sorted-subset sequencing despite large depth.

This CDR3 is 15 amino acids long. Germline CDR1 and CDR2: SGDLS and YYNGEE. Trimming shortened V by 4 bases and J by 0 bases, and 11 bases separated the two germline ends. Original processing notes: Sequence data from immunoSEQ were junction-only and lacked quality scores; consequently, filtering differed. Here immunoSEQ multiplex PCR was the method, and the copy in TCRdb shows in-frame clones only, minus some. For V, J and clone size, that table is used; D and trimming come from the DNA. The sample lists about 750,000 clones, about 92% occurring once. The naive CD8 fraction comprised CD45RO-negative cells positively selected for CCR7 and excluded terminally differentiated effector memory CD45RA+ cells. The study drew its donors from healthy HIV-negative adults without recent acute infections or vaccinations. Comment on this clone: The target antigen is unknown.

The rearrangement links TRBV9 to TRBJ2-1; a possible D gene is TRBD2 (5 bases). The sequencing sample was made of naive CD8+ T cells sorted from blood. The origin of this receptor is a man younger than 40 in good health. CDR3: CASSRRDSSYNEQFF. The CDR3 nucleotides are TGTGCCAGCAGCAGACGGGATAGCTCCTACAATGAGCAGTTCTTC.